This is a list of T cell receptor beta chains from one sample in a study of T cell repertoires in cytomegalovirus infection. TCRdb re-called the reads with MiXCR, one entry per CDR3 protein. Among hundreds of thousands of distinct CDR3 sequences listed, around 31% were seen once. No antigen has been identified for these receptors. The sample consisted of cultured PBMCs, taken from culture after CMV antigen stimulation. Receptors were obtained from a human donor in good health (CMV status not recorded). Some clones in this sample may be carry-over from other donors' samples. The CDR3 runs from the conserved cysteine through the conserved F or W. Each record gives: V gene, D gene, clone size, J gene, CDR3 protein, CDR3 DNA. A D gene is named only where the DNA matches it firmly. Size values are once, few and many counts, or a class for expanded clones, and some rows have none.

TRBV19	NA	NA	TRBJ2-3	CASSIIAGTDTQYF	TGTGCCAGTAGTATCATAGCTGGCACAGATACGCAGTATTTT
TRBV27	TRBD2	NA	TRBJ2-3	CASSFGGGTQYF	TGTGCCAGCAGTTTCGGCGGGGGTACGCAGTATTTT
TRBV28	NA	few	TRBJ2-3	CASRLPGTRDTQYF	TGTGCCAGCAGACTCCCGGGGACCAGGGATACGCAGTATTTT
TRBV12-3/TRBV12-4	NA	few	TRBJ2-6	CASSTSNVLTF	TGTGCCAGCAGTACCTCCAACGTCCTGACTTTC
TRBV12-3/TRBV12-4	NA	NA	TRBJ1-4	CARGGRRVEEKLFF	TGTGCCAGGGGTGGGAGAAGGGTTGAGGAAAAACTGTTTTTT
TRBV7-2	NA	NA	TRBJ2-5	CASSSVVSTQYF	TGTGCCAGCAGCTCCGTAGTTTCGACCCAGTACTTC
TRBV12-3/TRBV12-4	NA	few	TRBJ2-1	CASSFASFDEQFF	TGTGCCAGCAGTTTCGCTAGTTTTGATGAGCAGTTCTTC
TRBV20-1	NA	NA	TRBJ2-7	CSAMSGPRVEQYF	TGCAGTGCAATGTCGGGGCCCCGTGTTGAGCAGTACTTC
TRBV7-4	NA	NA	TRBJ2-1	CASSFPGLLVDEQFF	TGTGCCAGCAGCTTCCCGGGACTGCTTGTGGATGAGCAGTTCTTC
TRBV20-1	TRBD1	NA	TRBJ2-1	CSAIRQGAYNEQFF	TGCAGTGCTATTCGACAGGGGGCCTACAATGAGCAGTTCTTC
TRBV7-2	NA	many	TRBJ2-3	CASSSGPPRGDTQYF	TGTGCCAGCAGCTCGGGACCCCCGAGGGGGGATACGCAGTATTTT
TRBV12-3/TRBV12-4	NA	few	TRBJ2-4	CASSWWAIAKNIQYF	TGTGCCAGCAGTTGGTGGGCCATAGCCAAAAACATTCAGTACTTC
TRBV11-3	TRBD2	many	TRBJ2-3	CASSLTRWGGQYF	TGTGCCAGCAGCTTGACGCGCTGGGGGGGGCAGTATTTT
TRBV5-1	TRBD1	NA	TRBJ2-7	CASSLGQGIAYEQYF	TGCGCCAGCAGCTTAGGACAGGGTATCGCCTACGAGCAGTACTTC
TRBV7-2	NA	few	TRBJ2-7	CASSRRAGISDFYEQYF	TGTGCCAGCAGCCGACGGGCAGGAATATCGGACTTCTACGAGCAGTACTTC
TRBV27	NA	NA	TRBJ1-1	CASSLSRGNEAFF	TGTGCCAGCAGTTTATCCAGGGGTAATGAAGCTTTCTTT
TRBV2	TRBD1	NA	TRBJ2-7	CASREGQVNSYEQYF	TGTGCCAGCAGAGAAGGACAGGTAAACTCCTACGAGCAGTACTTC
TRBV2	TRBD2	NA	TRBJ2-1	CASGRWGGRAREQFF	TGTGCCAGCGGCCGGTGGGGAGGGAGGGCCCGAGAGCAGTTCTTC
TRBV12-3/TRBV12-4	TRBD1	few	TRBJ2-1	CASSLDRVQFF	TGTGCCAGCAGTTTGGACAGGGTCCAGTTCTTC
TRBV6-6	NA	NA	TRBJ2-5	CASSYSMGYLKETQYF	TGTGCCAGCAGTTACTCGATGGGCTACCTTAAAGAGACCCAGTACTTC
TRBV4-2	NA	NA	TRBJ2-7	CASSQAGSQFEQYF	TGTGCCAGCAGCCAGGCCGGGTCCCAATTCGAGCAGTACTTC
TRBV19	NA	few	TRBJ1-5	CASSVSYQPQHF	TGTGCCAGTAGTGTCAGTTATCAGCCCCAGCATTTT
TRBV20-1	NA	NA	TRBJ1-5	CSVAGNQPQHF	TGCAGTGTCGCCGGCAATCAGCCCCAGCATTTT
TRBV7-2	NA	few	TRBJ2-1	CASSSLGGMHEQFF	TGTGCCAGCAGCTCGCTGGGCGGTATGCATGAGCAGTTCTTC
TRBV7-8	TRBD2	NA	TRBJ2-3	CASSTQRGASGGPSTDTQYF	TGTGCCAGCAGCACCCAGAGGGGGGCTAGCGGGGGTCCTAGCACAGATACGCAGTATTTT
TRBV19	NA	NA	TRBJ1-6	CASTPRGNSPLHF	TGTGCCAGTACCCCAAGGGGGAATTCACCCCTCCACTTT
TRBV15	NA	NA	TRBJ1-3	CATRRAFSGNTIYF	TGTGCCACCCGACGGGCCTTCTCTGGAAACACCATATATTTT
TRBV15	TRBD2	NA	TRBJ2-7	CATSTRFGTSGGDPYEQYF	TGTGCCACCAGCACCCGTTTCGGGACTAGCGGGGGGGACCCCTACGAGCAGTACTTC
TRBV20-1	TRBD2	NA	TRBJ2-7	CSARPSGGNYEQYF	TGCAGTGCTAGACCCAGCGGGGGAAACTACGAGCAGTACTTC
TRBV4-3	NA	few	TRBJ2-1	CASSRSAVSYNEQFF	TGCGCCAGCAGCCGTTCGGCCGTCTCCTACAATGAGCAGTTCTTC
TRBV7-6	TRBD2	few	TRBJ2-3	CASSLYGGADTQYF	TGTGCCAGCAGCTTATATGGGGGGGCAGATACGCAGTATTTT
TRBV19	NA	NA	TRBJ2-1	CASSIIGEQFF	TGTGCCAGTAGTATAATTGGGGAGCAGTTCTTC
TRBV7-2	NA	NA	TRBJ1-1	CASSLVGGSGGGAFF	TGTGCCAGCAGCTTAGTCGGAGGATCTGGCGGCGGAGCTTTCTTT
TRBV7-2	TRBD2	many	TRBJ2-1	CASSLRVSGGPSSYNEQFF	TGTGCCAGCAGCTTAAGGGTTAGCGGGGGCCCGAGCTCCTACAATGAGCAGTTCTTC
TRBV6-5	TRBD1	NA	TRBJ2-2	CASRRGPTGELFF	TGTGCCAGCAGAAGGGGGCCCACCGGGGAGCTGTTTTTT
TRBV10-3	TRBD2	NA	TRBJ2-5	CAISELLAGEETQYF	TGTGCCATCAGTGAACTACTAGCGGGGGAAGAGACCCAGTACTTC
TRBV6-6	TRBD1	NA	TRBJ2-7	CASSPLDRGFREQYF	TGTGCCAGCAGTCCCCTTGACAGGGGTTTTCGCGAGCAGTACTTC
TRBV28	NA	NA	TRBJ1-2	CASSLGGPSTF	TGTGCCAGCAGTTTAGGGGGCCCAAGTACCTTC
TRBV7-9	TRBD1	few	TRBJ1-6	CASSSDRRNSPLHF	TGTGCCAGCAGTTCGGACAGGAGAAATTCACCCCTCCACTTT
TRBV7-3	NA	few	TRBJ1-4	CASSPNRAPGEKLFF	TGTGCCAGCAGCCCGAACCGGGCCCCGGGCGAAAAACTGTTTTTT
TRBV6-6	TRBD2	NA	TRBJ2-1	CASSYSQPGLALNEQFF	TGTGCCAGCAGTTACAGCCAGCCGGGACTAGCGCTCAATGAGCAGTTCTTC
TRBV29-1	NA	NA	TRBJ2-7	CSVGGFYEQYF	TGCAGCGTTGGTGGATTCTACGAGCAGTACTTC
TRBV15	NA	once	TRBJ1-2	CATSSRSYYGYTF	TGTGCCACCAGCAGCCGGTCTTACTATGGCTACACCTTC
TRBV4-1	TRBD1	NA	TRBJ2-7	CASSRPGQRNQYEQYF	TGCGCCAGCAGCCGACCGGGACAGAGGAATCAATACGAGCAGTACTTC
TRBV2	NA	NA	TRBJ2-7	CASLRSPQSYEQYF	TGTGCCAGCTTAAGGTCGCCGCAGTCCTACGAGCAGTACTTC
TRBV15	NA	NA	TRBJ1-6	CATSRSRTENSPLHF	TGTGCCACCAGCAGATCCCGGACGGAGAATTCACCCCTCCACTTT
TRBV18	NA	NA	TRBJ1-2	CASSPQEGHYGYTF	TGTGCCAGCTCACCACAAGAGGGCCACTATGGCTACACCTTC
TRBV12-3/TRBV12-4	NA	NA	TRBJ1-1	CASSFRPQNTEAFF	TGTGCCAGCAGTTTTAGGCCCCAGAACACTGAAGCTTTCTTT